Reported below is one T cell receptor beta chain. It lacks a known antigen. The sample holds no much larger clone one base away, and base qualities are not on file. These data are taken from a study of radiotherapy plus CTLA-4 blockade in lung cancer (dated by TCRdb to the late 2010s). The study in broad terms: Among enrolled patients, 15% to 20% had an objective response and 30% to 40% reached disease control.

The study evaluated CTLA-4 blockade (ipilimumab) given together with focal radiation therapy in patients who had chemo-refractory metastatic non-small-cell lung cancer. Library method: the immunoSEQ multiplex PCR assay. Held by TCRdb, this immuneACCESS table contains in-frame sequences only and omits some clones. Under half of the omission traces to an unresolved V gene where checked; the cause of the rest is unknown. The sample table holds about 51,000 clones, of which 77% were seen once. The ten largest clones take up about 2.4% of the sample. General findings and caveats noted by the study authors: The strongest predictors of response were reported to be early dynamic shifts in blood T cell clones along with a rise in serum interferon-beta following radiation. After treatment with radiotherapy and ipilimumab, TCR clones that originated in tumors expanded in peripheral blood.

The sample in question was peripheral blood, obtained from a patient treated with radiotherapy plus ipilimumab. This receptor was obtained from a human donor with non-small cell lung cancer whose response to radiotherapy plus ipilimumab could not be evaluated.

The DNA sequence reads TGTGCCAGCAGCGGGTGGAGACAGGGCGAAAAACTGTTTTTT. Its translation is CASSGWRQGEKLFF. The chain is assembled from TRBV5-8 and TRBJ1-4, and TRBD1 aligns with 7 junction nucleotides. The germline V gene gives CDR1 as SGHTS and CDR2 as YDEGEE. The germline V end is reduced by 4 bases and the J end by 8 bases; junction bases left unmatched: 8. The CDR3 runs 14 amino acids, cysteine and phenylalanine included. Left in the record is the CDR3 DNA by itself, 42 bases read in frame from the first base.